This entry describes one TCR beta chain. Germline trimming cut 3 bases from V and 1 base from J; bases unmatched to any gene: 2. CDR1 MNHEY and CDR2 SMNVEV come from the germline V gene (reference sequence). This CDR3 comprises 15 residues. Authors' data handling: ImmunoSEQ supplied junction-only sequences lacking quality scores, so filtering was different. The assay was immunoSEQ multiplex PCR, and TCRdb's table has in-frame clones only and misses some. The V and J calls and clone size are taken from that table; D and trimming were inferred from the DNA. The repertoire holds approximately 940,000 clones, with approximately 80% as singletons. The source of the sample is a study of shared clonotypes between healthy human individuals. The overall study: Used for every donor were three CD4 naive, three CD4 memory, two CD8 naive and one CD8 memory plate.

All the donors were Caucasian adults who lived in Nashville, Tennessee. The specimen was memory CD4+ T cells sorted from blood. The subset here: CD45RA-negative fraction. The source is a man aged 18 to 29 in good health. The J gene is TRBJ1-5, the V gene TRBV27; 8 positions agree with TRBD1. This chain's CDR3 is CASSFGTGSNQPQHF. Written as DNA, the CDR3 is TGTGCCAGCAGTTTTGGGACAGGAAGCAATCAGCCCCAGCATTTT.